One and the same sample provided the 17 T cell receptor beta chains below, sequenced in a study of T cell responses to AZD1222 COVID-19 vaccine. Assay used: immunoSEQ multiplex PCR; TCRdb lists only in-frame clones, some missing. The sample shows over 150,000 clones, roughly 90% of them seen only once. Sample: peripheral blood, taken on day 0 of MenACWY control vaccination. The receptors shown here come from an adult in good health.

This chain links TRBV18 with TRBJ1-1; possibly TRBD1 for D (5 bases). CDR1 is KGHSH, CDR2 LQKENI, per germline. The V gene lost 4 bases and the J gene lost 4 bases, with 16 bases spanning the gap. This CDR3 has 15 amino acids. The CDR3 is CASSLQMGEATEAFF. The CDR3 DNA is TGTGCCAGCTCACTGCAGATGGGGGAGGCCACTGAAGCTTTCTTT.

This chain uses TRBV18 with TRBJ1-4, with D uncertain. V lost 5 bases and J 8 bases, leaving 18 bases between the germline ends. The germline V gene has CDR1 KGHSH and CDR2 LQKENI. This CDR3 region has 15 residues. CDR3 protein: CASSTSGIEREKLFF. The DNA for the CDR3 is TGTGCCAGCTCAACCTCCGGGATTGAAAGAGAAAAACTGTTTTTT. The whole variable domain, remainder taken from reference TRBV18 and TRBJ1-4, is NAGVMQNPRHLVRRRGQEARLRCSPMKGHSHVYWYRQLPEEGLKFMVYLQKENIIDESGMPKERFSAEFPKEGPSILRIQQVVRGDSAAYFCASSTSGIEREKLFFGSGTQLSVL.

This clone came up once. This chain links TRBV10-1 with TRBJ2-7; D uncertain. V gave up 10 bases and J gave up 4 bases, with 5 bases separating them. The CDR3 is made up of 9 amino acids. Germline CDR1 reads WNHNN; CDR2 reads SYGVQD (reference sequence). CDR3 amino acids: CATYYEQYV. The CDR3 DNA follows: TGCGCCACCTATTACGAGCAGTACGTC.

The CDR3: CAIMGSGANVLTF. The CDR3 region has the DNA TGTGCCATCATGGGGTCTGGGGCCAACGTCCTGACTTTC. The V gene is TRBV10-3, the J gene TRBJ2-6; D gene unclear. Trimming took off 7 bases at V and 1 base at J, with 5 bases between the two ends. CDR1 is ENHRY and CDR2 is SYGVKD in the germline V gene. The CDR3 length is 13 residues.

The V and J genes are TRBV27 and TRBJ2-7, with 7 bases matching TRBD1. This CDR3 comprises 14 residues. Per germline, CDR1 MNHEY and CDR2 SMNVEV (reference sequence). With V trimmed by 6 bases and J by 5 bases, 10 bases remained unmatched. The CDR3 coding sequence is TGTGCCAGCAGCAGCCTAGGGGGACAGAACGAGCAGTACGTC. Translating gives CASSSLGGQNEQYV.

The chain joins TRBV5-6 to TRBJ1-6; D remains ambiguous. Germline loops: CDR1 SGHDT, CDR2 YYEEEE. This CDR3 region has 16 residues. Trimming left V 4 bases short and J 7 bases short, with 18 bases between. Here the CDR3 reads CASSPRGGEGNSPLHF. The CDR3 bases are TGTGCCAGCAGCCCACGAGGAGGAGAGGGCAATTCACCCCTCCACTTT.

This chain joins TRBV19 and TRBJ1-2; D is undetermined. Trimming left V 7 bases short and J 1 base short, with 16 bases between. The CDR3 is 15 amino acids. CDR1 is LNHDA and CDR2 is SQIVND in the germline V gene (reference sequence). The CDR3 DNA is TGTGCCAGTAAAGAAGGGCCAAACTTTAACTATGGCTACACCTTC. Translating it yields CASKEGPNFNYGYTF. Full variable domain (rest looked up from reference TRBV19 and TRBJ1-2): DGGITQSPKYLFRKEGQNVTLSCEQNLNHDAMYWYRQDPGQGLRLIYYSQIVNDFQKGDIAEGYSVSREKKESFPLTVTSAQKNPTAFYLCASKEGPNFNYGYTFGSGTRLTVV.

This rearrangement joins TRBV30 to TRBJ1-6; D is unclear. Germline lookup yields CDR1 GTSNPN and CDR2 SVGIG (reference sequence). Trimming took off 0 bases at V and 6 bases at J, with 21 bases between the two ends. The CDR3 contains 18 residues. The CDR3 DNA reads as TGTGCCTGGAGTGTACAGTCCCCCGCTCGGAACCTTAATTCACCCCTCCACTTT. The encoded protein is CAWSVQSPARNLNSPLHF.

This clone was recorded only once. The chain couples TRBV10-3 to TRBJ2-2, with TRBD2 matching over 8 bases. J lost 8 bases, V lost 10 bases, and 15 bases had no gene match. This CDR3 region has 15 residues. Per the germline V gene, CDR1 is ENHRY and CDR2 is SYGVKD. CDR3 loop: CATGGTDSYAGELFF. CDR3 in DNA: TGTGCCACGGGGGGGACCGATTCCTACGCGGGGGAGCTGTTTTTT.

The chain carries TRBV5-1 and TRBJ2-1, with D maybe TRBD1 (5 bases). This CDR3 is built from 13 residues. V lost 7 bases, J lost 1 base, and 9 bases lay in between. CDR1 SGHRS and CDR2 YFSETQ come from the germline V gene. The chain's CDR3 is CASHAGSYNEQFF. The CDR3 DNA reads TGCGCCAGCCATGCAGGGTCCTACAATGAGCAGTTCTTC. Together with reference TRBV5-1 and TRBJ2-1, the CDR3 gives the full variable domain: KAGVTQTPRYLIKTRGQQVTLSCSPISGHRSVSWYQQTPGQGLQFLFEYFSETQRNKGNFPGRFSGRQFSNSRSEMNVSTLELGDSALYLCASHAGSYNEQFFGPGTRLTVL.

The rearrangement uses TRBV3-1 (or the pseudogene TRBV3-2) and TRBJ2-3; TRBD2 agrees at 12 bases. Trimming cost V 1 base and J 1 base; bases outside gene matches: 3. The CDR3 has 17 amino acids. CDR1 LGHDT and CDR2 YNNKEL come from the germline V gene (reference sequence). CDR3 sequence: CASSQVTSGGRTDTQYF. CDR3 nucleotide sequence: TGTGCCAGCAGCCAAGTAACTAGCGGGGGGCGCACAGATACGCAGTATTTT.

This sequence joins TRBV27 and TRBJ1-4; 7 bases are a match to TRBD1. CDR1 MNHEY and CDR2 SMNVEV come from the germline V gene (reference sequence). The CDR3 is made up of 16 amino acids. The V segment lost 7 bases and the J segment 4 bases; nucleotides outside the gene matches: 12. The CDR3 sequence is CASTSSPGQFNEKLFF. The CDR3, as DNA: TGTGCCAGCACTTCTTCTCCGGGACAGTTTAATGAAAAACTGTTTTTT.

Concerning this clone itself: The junction departs from the called germline gene at one end, perhaps through a read error. The sample contains more than one DNA sequence encoding this CDR3. The CDR3 nucleotides are TGTGCCAGCAGTCAAGGCGGCGACTCACCCCTCCACTTT. Protein: CASSQGGDSPLHF. This sequence joins TRBV4-2 and TRBJ1-6, with no clear D. The CDR3 length is 13 residues. Germline CDR1 reads LGHNA; CDR2 reads YNFKEQ.

This chain connects TRBV6-5 to TRBJ1-1; D is undetermined. The germline V and J ends were trimmed by 4 bases and 11 bases, with 14 bases remaining between them. The CDR3 is made up of 12 amino acids. Germline V gene data show CDR1 as MNHEY and CDR2 as SVGAGI. The CDR3 DNA sequence: TGTGCCAGCAGTTCCGGCAGTTTGGTGGCTTTCTTT. This gives the protein CASSSGSLVAFF.

This clone has just a few counts. The rearrangement joins TRBV5-4 to TRBJ1-2; D remains unclear. Germline CDR1 is SGHNT and CDR2 is YYREEE (reference sequence). The CDR3 contains 13 residues. The V and J ends lost 4 bases and 0 bases respectively, with 7 bases between them. The CDR3 sequence is CASSPQTNYGYTF. The CDR3 nucleotides are TGTGCCAGCAGCCCCCAGACTAACTATGGCTACACCTTC.

The chain joins TRBV4-1 to TRBJ2-7; tentative D call: TRBD2 (6 bases). The CDR3 sequence is 15 residues long. V lost 3 bases and J 2 bases, leaving 14 bases between the germline ends. In germline, CDR1 is MGHRA, CDR2 YSYEKL. Written as DNA, the CDR3 is TGCGCCAGCAGCCATCTACTAGCTCCGCCCTACGAGCAGTACTTC. This sequence encodes CASSHLLAPPYEQYF.

V is TRBV4-2 and J is TRBJ1-2; TRBD1 matches at 7 bases. J was trimmed by 4 bases and V by 0 bases; bases with no gene match: 5. The CDR3 has 15 amino acids. The germline V gene has CDR1 LGHNA and CDR2 YNFKEQ. CDR3 sequence (DNA): TGTGCCAGCAGCCAAGACAGGGGGGACGGCTATGGCTACACCTTC. Residues: CASSQDRGDGYGYTF.